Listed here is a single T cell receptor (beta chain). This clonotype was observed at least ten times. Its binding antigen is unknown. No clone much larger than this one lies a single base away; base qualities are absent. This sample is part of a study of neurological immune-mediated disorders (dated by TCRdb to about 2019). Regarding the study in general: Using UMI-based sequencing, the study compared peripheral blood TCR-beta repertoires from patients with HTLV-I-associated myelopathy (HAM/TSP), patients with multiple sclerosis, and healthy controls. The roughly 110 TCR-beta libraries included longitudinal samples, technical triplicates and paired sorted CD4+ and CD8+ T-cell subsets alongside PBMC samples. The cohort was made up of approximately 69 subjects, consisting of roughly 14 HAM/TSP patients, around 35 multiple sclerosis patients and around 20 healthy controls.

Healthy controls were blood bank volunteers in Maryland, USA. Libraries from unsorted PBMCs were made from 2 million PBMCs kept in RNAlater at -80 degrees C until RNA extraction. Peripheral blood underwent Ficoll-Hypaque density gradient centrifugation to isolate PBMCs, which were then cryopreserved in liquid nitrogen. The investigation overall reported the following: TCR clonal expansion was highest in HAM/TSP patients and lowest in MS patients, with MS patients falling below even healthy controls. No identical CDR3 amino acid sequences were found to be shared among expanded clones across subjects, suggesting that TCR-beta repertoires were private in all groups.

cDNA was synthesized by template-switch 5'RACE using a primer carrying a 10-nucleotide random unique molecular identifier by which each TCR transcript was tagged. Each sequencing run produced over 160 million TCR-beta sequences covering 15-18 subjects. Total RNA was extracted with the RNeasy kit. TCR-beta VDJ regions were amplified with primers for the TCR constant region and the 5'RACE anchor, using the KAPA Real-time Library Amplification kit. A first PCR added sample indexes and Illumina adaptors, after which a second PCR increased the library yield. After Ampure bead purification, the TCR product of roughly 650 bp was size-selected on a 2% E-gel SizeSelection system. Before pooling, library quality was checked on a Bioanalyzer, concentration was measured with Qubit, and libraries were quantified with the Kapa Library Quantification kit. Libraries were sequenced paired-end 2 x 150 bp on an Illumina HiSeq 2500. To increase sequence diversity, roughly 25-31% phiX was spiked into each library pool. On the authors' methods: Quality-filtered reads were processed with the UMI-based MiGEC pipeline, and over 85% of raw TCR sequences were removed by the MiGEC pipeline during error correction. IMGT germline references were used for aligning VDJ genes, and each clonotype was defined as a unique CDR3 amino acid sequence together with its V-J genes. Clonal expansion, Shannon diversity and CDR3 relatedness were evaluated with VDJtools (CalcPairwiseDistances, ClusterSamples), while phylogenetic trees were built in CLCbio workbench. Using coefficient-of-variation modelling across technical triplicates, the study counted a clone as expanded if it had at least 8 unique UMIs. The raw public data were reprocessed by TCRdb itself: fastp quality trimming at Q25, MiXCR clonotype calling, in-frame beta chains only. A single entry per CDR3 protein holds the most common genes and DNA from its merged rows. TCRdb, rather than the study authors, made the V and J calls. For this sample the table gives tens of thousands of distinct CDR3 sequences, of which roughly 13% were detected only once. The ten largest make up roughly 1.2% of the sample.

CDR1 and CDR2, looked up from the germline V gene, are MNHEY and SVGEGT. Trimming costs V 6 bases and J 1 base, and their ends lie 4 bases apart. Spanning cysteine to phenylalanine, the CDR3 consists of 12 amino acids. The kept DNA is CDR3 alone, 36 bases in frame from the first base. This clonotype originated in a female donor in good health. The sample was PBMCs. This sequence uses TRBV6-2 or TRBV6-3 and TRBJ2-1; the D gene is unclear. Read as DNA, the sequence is TGTGCCAGCAGAGGGTCCTACAATGAGCAGTTCTTC. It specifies CASRGSYNEQFF.